A selection of T cell receptor beta chains follows, all from one sample in a study of blood T cell repertoires in COVID-19. Sequenced by immunoSEQ multiplex PCR; TCRdb stores in-frame clones only, minus some. The repertoire has about 250,000 clones, about 82% of them found once; the top ten carry about 6%. Sequences were obtained from peripheral blood. These receptors originate from an elderly woman with COVID-19, enrolled during active disease. Each CDR3 is given with its conserved first and last residue. Fields, in order: J gene, V gene, clone size, D gene, CDR3 protein, CDR3 DNA. The D gene is left open where the match is weak. Some rows have no size entry. The others give once, few or many, or a class for an expanded clone.

j_call: TRBJ1-2; v_call: TRBV5-4; clone_size: .; d_call: TRBD1; cdr3_aa: CASSSGQRVAIGYGYTF; cdr3_nt: TGTGCCAGCAGCTCGGGACAGAGGGTGGCTATCGGGTATGGCTACACCTTC
j_call: TRBJ2-3; v_call: TRBV9; clone_size: .; d_call: .; cdr3_aa: CASSVQTGIITDTQYF; cdr3_nt: TGTGCCAGCAGCGTCCAGACAGGCATCATCACAGATACGCAGTATTTT
j_call: TRBJ2-3; v_call: TRBV19; clone_size: .; d_call: .; cdr3_aa: CASNTGQISTDTQYF; cdr3_nt: TGTGCCAGTAACACCGGACAGATTAGCACAGATACGCAGTATTTT
j_call: TRBJ1-4; v_call: TRBV19; clone_size: .; d_call: .; cdr3_aa: CASSIGRATEKLFF; cdr3_nt: TGTGCCAGTAGTATCGGCAGGGCGACTGAAAAACTGTTTTTT
j_call: TRBJ1-4; v_call: TRBV28; clone_size: .; d_call: TRBD1; cdr3_aa: CASSLGTGKEKLFF; cdr3_nt: TGTGCCAGCAGTTTGGGGACAGGAAAGGAAAAACTGTTTTTT
j_call: TRBJ2-1; v_call: TRBV5-1; clone_size: .; d_call: TRBD2; cdr3_aa: CASSLTAGGRGEQFF; cdr3_nt: TGCGCCAGCAGCTTGACGGCGGGGGGGCGAGGTGAGCAGTTCTTC
j_call: TRBJ1-5; v_call: TRBV12-3/TRBV12-4; clone_size: few; d_call: TRBD1; cdr3_aa: CASSRDSVSPQHF; cdr3_nt: TGTGCCAGCAGCAGGGACAGTGTCAGTCCCCAGCATTTT
j_call: TRBJ2-5; v_call: TRBV7-8; clone_size: .; d_call: TRBD2; cdr3_aa: CASKQSGTSGVGTQYF; cdr3_nt: TGTGCCAGCAAACAGTCCGGGACTAGCGGGGTTGGGACCCAGTACTTC
j_call: TRBJ2-1; v_call: TRBV11-2; clone_size: few; d_call: .; cdr3_aa: CASSFRGVYNEQFF; cdr3_nt: TGTGCCAGCAGCTTCCGCGGGGTCTACAATGAGCAGTTCTTC
j_call: TRBJ1-2; v_call: TRBV2; clone_size: few; d_call: .; cdr3_aa: CASTANYGYTF; cdr3_nt: TGTGCCAGCACAGCTAACTATGGCTACACCTTC
j_call: TRBJ2-7; v_call: TRBV30; clone_size: .; d_call: TRBD1; cdr3_aa: CAWSMTGGLYEQYF; cdr3_nt: TGTGCCTGGAGTATGACAGGGGGCTTGTACGAGCAGTACTTC
j_call: TRBJ1-2; v_call: TRBV11-2; clone_size: few; d_call: .; cdr3_aa: CASSYPTMTTANYGYTF; cdr3_nt: TGTGCCAGCAGCTATCCCACAATGACGACAGCTAACTATGGCTACACCTTC
j_call: TRBJ1-6; v_call: TRBV27; clone_size: once; d_call: TRBD1; cdr3_aa: CASRSGTDNSPLHF; cdr3_nt: TGTGCCAGCAGATCCGGGACAGATAATTCACCCCTCCACTTT
j_call: TRBJ1-6; v_call: TRBV9; clone_size: .; d_call: .; cdr3_aa: CASSPDDTFSYNSPLHF; cdr3_nt: TGTGCCAGCAGCCCTGACGACACCTTCTCCTATAATTCACCCCTCCACTTT
j_call: TRBJ1-1; v_call: TRBV15; clone_size: .; d_call: TRBD1; cdr3_aa: CATSSLEGTGRFGTEAFF; cdr3_nt: TGTGCCACCAGCAGCCTGGAGGGGACAGGGAGGTTTGGCACTGAAGCTTTCTTT
j_call: TRBJ2-3; v_call: TRBV7-2; clone_size: .; d_call: .; cdr3_aa: CASSLAIGVIPDTQYF; cdr3_nt: TGTGCCAGCAGCTTAGCGATAGGAGTTATCCCAGATACGCAGTATTTT
j_call: TRBJ1-3; v_call: TRBV30; clone_size: .; d_call: .; cdr3_aa: CAWSEQAGNTIYF; cdr3_nt: TGTGCCTGGAGTGAACAAGCTGGAAACACCATATATTTT
j_call: TRBJ2-7; v_call: TRBV6-2/TRBV6-3; clone_size: .; d_call: TRBD2; cdr3_aa: CASSYGRGNTYEQYF; cdr3_nt: TGTGCCAGCAGTTACGGGCGGGGGAATACCTACGAGCAGTACTTC
j_call: TRBJ2-3; v_call: TRBV24-1; clone_size: .; d_call: .; cdr3_aa: CATSEAGTQADTQYF; cdr3_nt: TGTGCCACCAGTGAGGCCGGGACACAGGCAGATACGCAGTATTTT
j_call: TRBJ1-3; v_call: TRBV5-4; clone_size: .; d_call: TRBD1; cdr3_aa: CASSLARGQGAGNTIYF; cdr3_nt: TGTGCCAGCAGCTTGGCTAGGGGACAGGGGGCTGGAAACACCATATATTTT
j_call: TRBJ1-2; v_call: TRBV3-1/TRBV3-2; clone_size: .; d_call: .; cdr3_aa: CASSQEPRENYGYTF; cdr3_nt: TGTGCCAGCAGCCAAGAGCCCAGGGAAAACTATGGCTACACCTTC
j_call: TRBJ2-3; v_call: TRBV18; clone_size: .; d_call: TRBD1; cdr3_aa: CASSPGGTGGPDTQYF; cdr3_nt: TGTGCCAGCTCACCAGGGGGGACAGGGGGCCCCGATACGCAGTATTTT
j_call: TRBJ2-7; v_call: TRBV30; clone_size: .; d_call: TRBD1; cdr3_aa: CAWSVQGYEQYF; cdr3_nt: TGTGCCTGGAGTGTACAGGGGTACGAGCAGTACTTC
j_call: TRBJ2-3; v_call: TRBV7-2; clone_size: .; d_call: .; cdr3_aa: CASSLVGGGLTDTQYF; cdr3_nt: TGTGCCAGCAGCTTAGTCGGCGGGGGCCTTACAGATACGCAGTATTTT
j_call: TRBJ2-5; v_call: TRBV27; clone_size: .; d_call: .; cdr3_aa: CASSTGEGLSETQYF; cdr3_nt: TGTGCCAGCAGTACCGGAGAGGGTTTGTCGGAGACCCAGTACTTC
j_call: TRBJ1-5; v_call: TRBV6-2/TRBV6-3; clone_size: .; d_call: .; cdr3_aa: CASSYSPGRDRGQPQHF; cdr3_nt: TGTGCCAGCAGTTACTCTCCAGGGAGGGATCGGGGTCAGCCCCAGCATTTT
j_call: TRBJ2-1; v_call: TRBV29-1; clone_size: once; d_call: .; cdr3_aa: CSVEDYTVPYNEQFF; cdr3_nt: TGCAGCGTTGAAGACTACACAGTTCCCTACAATGAGCAGTTCTTC
j_call: TRBJ1-1; v_call: TRBV18; clone_size: .; d_call: .; cdr3_aa: CASSPPDSTEAFF; cdr3_nt: TGTGCCAGCTCACCACCCGATAGCACTGAAGCTTTCTTT
j_call: TRBJ2-5; v_call: TRBV24-1; clone_size: once; d_call: .; cdr3_aa: CATSVGARALGETQYF; cdr3_nt: TGTGCCACCAGTGTTGGTGCGAGGGCCCTAGGAGAGACCCAGTACTTC
j_call: TRBJ1-1; v_call: TRBV5-1; clone_size: .; d_call: .; cdr3_aa: CASSLGGGGGAFF; cdr3_nt: TGCGCCAGCAGCTTGGGGGGGGGCGGGGGAGCTTTCTTT
j_call: TRBJ1-5; v_call: TRBV7-8; clone_size: .; d_call: .; cdr3_aa: CASSASYSNQPQHF; cdr3_nt: TGTGCCAGCAGCGCCAGTTATAGCAATCAGCCCCAGCATTTT